This is a list of T cell receptor beta chains from one sample in a study of regulatory T cells in long-lasting Graves disease. TCRdb re-analysed the multiplex PCR reads in MiXCR, keeping a single row per CDR3 protein. Of some 370,000 distinct CDR3 sequences listed, 20% to 25% are singletons. The sample here was peripheral blood mononuclear cells (PBMCs), taken when the disease was refractory, from a patient treated with antithyroid drugs. The origin of the receptors is a woman in her thirties or forties with Graves disease. The CDR3 runs from the conserved cysteine through the conserved F or W. Fields, in order: clone size, J gene, V gene, CDR3 protein. For some rows the clone size is stated as once, few or many, or as a class when expanded; others skip it.

clone_size: many; j_call: TRBJ2-7; v_call: TRBV12-3/TRBV12-4; cdr3_aa: CASSLVGTGSYEQYF
clone_size: many; j_call: TRBJ2-2; v_call: TRBV28; cdr3_aa: CASRGGLAGELFF
clone_size: -; j_call: TRBJ1-2; v_call: TRBV7-9; cdr3_aa: CASSPRTGSSEGYTF
clone_size: -; j_call: TRBJ2-1; v_call: TRBV7-3; cdr3_aa: CASSLDGQVYNEQFF
clone_size: -; j_call: TRBJ1-6; v_call: TRBV5-1; cdr3_aa: CASRTGDSLSSYNSPLHF
clone_size: -; j_call: TRBJ1-1; v_call: TRBV5-1; cdr3_aa: CASLKGQGRRDTEAFF
clone_size: -; j_call: TRBJ2-3; v_call: TRBV28; cdr3_aa: CASSYGTGFVTYSTDTQCF
clone_size: -; j_call: TRBJ1-4; v_call: TRBV6-2/TRBV6-3; cdr3_aa: CASTRSEKLFF
clone_size: many; j_call: TRBJ1-5; v_call: TRBV3-1; cdr3_aa: CASSQGRNQPQHF
clone_size: -; j_call: TRBJ2-7; v_call: TRBV6-1; cdr3_aa: CASSVSGAHTEQYF
clone_size: -; j_call: TRBJ2-5; v_call: TRBV5-1; cdr3_aa: CASSSGGAGLQETQYF
clone_size: many; j_call: TRBJ2-5; v_call: TRBV3-1; cdr3_aa: CASSRRTSGTETQYF
clone_size: many; j_call: TRBJ1-1; v_call: TRBV6-5; cdr3_aa: CASSYHFGEGEGTEAFF
clone_size: many; j_call: TRBJ2-2; v_call: TRBV12-3/TRBV12-4; cdr3_aa: CASRGRPAHTGELFF
clone_size: many; j_call: TRBJ1-2; v_call: TRBV28; cdr3_aa: CASSLRGTRGYTF
clone_size: few; j_call: TRBJ2-7; v_call: TRBV13; cdr3_aa: CASSTLLLAGTSEQYF
clone_size: -; j_call: TRBJ1-4; v_call: TRBV5-5; cdr3_aa: CASSPGVIFVGEKLFF
clone_size: -; j_call: TRBJ1-1; v_call: TRBV28; cdr3_aa: CASSFLGEGNTEAFF
clone_size: many; j_call: TRBJ2-7; v_call: TRBV27; cdr3_aa: CASSLRGQGFYEQYF
clone_size: many; j_call: TRBJ1-4; v_call: TRBV6-1; cdr3_aa: CASRHRVQGEKLFF
clone_size: many; j_call: TRBJ1-5; v_call: TRBV12-3/TRBV12-4; cdr3_aa: CASSPSQGRVQPQHF
clone_size: many; j_call: TRBJ1-1; v_call: TRBV29-1; cdr3_aa: CSVGDSRAFF
clone_size: -; j_call: TRBJ1-2; v_call: TRBV28; cdr3_aa: CASSREAQGWGYTF
clone_size: few; j_call: TRBJ1-5; v_call: TRBV6-2/TRBV6-3; cdr3_aa: CTSSYSPGRQPQHF
clone_size: many; j_call: TRBJ2-7; v_call: TRBV2; cdr3_aa: CASSVGGFLGEQYF
clone_size: -; j_call: TRBJ2-7; v_call: TRBV9; cdr3_aa: CASSDSAGASRYEQYF
clone_size: many; j_call: TRBJ1-5; v_call: TRBV28; cdr3_aa: CASRQTGMYSNQPQHF
clone_size: -; j_call: TRBJ2-2; v_call: TRBV5-6; cdr3_aa: CASSPLGTANTGELFF
clone_size: -; j_call: TRBJ2-7; v_call: TRBV2; cdr3_aa: CASSSAGRDPGYEQYF
clone_size: many; j_call: TRBJ2-2; v_call: TRBV6-1; cdr3_aa: CASRPAGRTGELFF
clone_size: many; j_call: TRBJ1-2; v_call: TRBV7-2; cdr3_aa: CASSLGTGAAYGYTF
clone_size: -; j_call: TRBJ2-7; v_call: TRBV7-9; cdr3_aa: CASSFRLAGGSYEQYF
clone_size: many; j_call: TRBJ2-7; v_call: TRBV12-3/TRBV12-4; cdr3_aa: CASSPVRRAYEQYF
clone_size: -; j_call: TRBJ1-6; v_call: TRBV7-9; cdr3_aa: CASSFRDKDNSPLHF
clone_size: -; j_call: TRBJ1-1; v_call: TRBV10-3; cdr3_aa: CAIKVGAEAFF
clone_size: many; j_call: TRBJ2-7; v_call: TRBV29-1; cdr3_aa: CSVSRPGLAGRREQYF
clone_size: many; j_call: TRBJ2-7; v_call: TRBV11-2; cdr3_aa: CASSWTEYEQYF
clone_size: -; j_call: TRBJ2-3; v_call: TRBV5-1; cdr3_aa: CASSLDSGKTDTQYF
clone_size: many; j_call: TRBJ1-2; v_call: TRBV19; cdr3_aa: CATPDRANGYTF
clone_size: many; j_call: TRBJ1-1; v_call: TRBV6-1; cdr3_aa: CASSADRNTEAFF
clone_size: few; j_call: TRBJ1-2; v_call: TRBV3-1; cdr3_aa: CASSQGPGIPTNYGYTF
clone_size: -; j_call: TRBJ2-5; v_call: TRBV6-1; cdr3_aa: CASSRFGQLQETQYF
clone_size: many; j_call: TRBJ1-3; v_call: TRBV28; cdr3_aa: CASSFQGSGNTIYF
clone_size: few; j_call: TRBJ2-6; v_call: TRBV20-1; cdr3_aa: CSAREPTGVSGANVLTF
clone_size: few; j_call: TRBJ2-7; v_call: TRBV19; cdr3_aa: CASSDDRGAYSEQYF
clone_size: few; j_call: TRBJ2-7; v_call: TRBV7-9; cdr3_aa: CASSLAIGREGYEQYF
clone_size: -; j_call: TRBJ2-2; v_call: TRBV6-9; cdr3_aa: CASSYSGVGNTGELFF
clone_size: -; j_call: TRBJ1-4; v_call: TRBV29-1; cdr3_aa: CSVDIGTGEKLFF
clone_size: few; j_call: TRBJ2-2; v_call: TRBV11-2; cdr3_aa: CASSLKTSGNSAGELFF
clone_size: many; j_call: TRBJ1-6; v_call: TRBV12-3/TRBV12-4; cdr3_aa: CASGVSGSPLHF
clone_size: -; j_call: TRBJ2-7; v_call: TRBV11-2; cdr3_aa: CASSLGQGKYYEQYF
clone_size: -; j_call: TRBJ2-1; v_call: TRBV2; cdr3_aa: CASSLALRTRNEQFF
clone_size: many; j_call: TRBJ2-6; v_call: TRBV2; cdr3_aa: CASSDLGKSPGANVLTF
clone_size: many; j_call: TRBJ2-5; v_call: TRBV7-9; cdr3_aa: CASGPRDLPLETQYF
clone_size: many; j_call: TRBJ1-5; v_call: TRBV28; cdr3_aa: CASSLPLNSWVRVQPQHF
clone_size: few; j_call: TRBJ2-7; v_call: TRBV27; cdr3_aa: CASSLKRGRFYEQYF
clone_size: -; j_call: TRBJ2-1; v_call: TRBV6-2/TRBV6-3; cdr3_aa: CASSEISGRSHNEQFF
clone_size: -; j_call: TRBJ1-5; v_call: TRBV7-2; cdr3_aa: CASSPLLGSNQPQHF
clone_size: many; j_call: TRBJ1-2; v_call: TRBV6-1; cdr3_aa: CASSQSGDTYGYTF